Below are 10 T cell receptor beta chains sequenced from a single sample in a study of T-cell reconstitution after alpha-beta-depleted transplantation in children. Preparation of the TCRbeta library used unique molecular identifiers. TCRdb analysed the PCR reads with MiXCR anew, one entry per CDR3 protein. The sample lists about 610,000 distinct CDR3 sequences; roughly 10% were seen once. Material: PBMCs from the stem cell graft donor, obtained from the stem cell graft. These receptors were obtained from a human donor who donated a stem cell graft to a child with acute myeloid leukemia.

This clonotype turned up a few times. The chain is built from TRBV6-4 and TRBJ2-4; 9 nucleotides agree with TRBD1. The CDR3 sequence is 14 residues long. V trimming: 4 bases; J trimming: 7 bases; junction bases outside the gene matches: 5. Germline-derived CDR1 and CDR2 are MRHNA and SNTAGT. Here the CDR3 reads CASSVDRGQNIQYF. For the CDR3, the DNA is TGTGCCAGCAGTGTGGACAGGGGCCAGAACATTCAGTACTTC.

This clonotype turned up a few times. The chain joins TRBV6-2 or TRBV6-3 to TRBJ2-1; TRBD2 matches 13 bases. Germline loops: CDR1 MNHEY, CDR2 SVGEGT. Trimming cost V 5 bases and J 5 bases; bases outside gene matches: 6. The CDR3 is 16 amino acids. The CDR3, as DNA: TGTGCCAGCAGTCCGCGGGGACTAGCGGGACACAATGAGCAGTTCTTC. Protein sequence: CASSPRGLAGHNEQFF.

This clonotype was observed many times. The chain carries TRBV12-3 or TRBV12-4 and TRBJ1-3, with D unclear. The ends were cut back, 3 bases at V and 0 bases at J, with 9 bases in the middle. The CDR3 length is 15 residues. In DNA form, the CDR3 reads TGTGCCAGCAGTTTCGGCCCGAGCTCTGGAAACACCATATATTTT. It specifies CASSFGPSSGNTIYF.

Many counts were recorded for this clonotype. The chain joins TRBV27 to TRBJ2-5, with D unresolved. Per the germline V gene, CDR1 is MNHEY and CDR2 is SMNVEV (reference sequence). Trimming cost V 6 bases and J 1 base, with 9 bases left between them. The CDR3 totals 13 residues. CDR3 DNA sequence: TGTGCCAGCAGCCTACGGTCCCAAGAGACCCAGTACTTC. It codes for CASSLRSQETQYF.

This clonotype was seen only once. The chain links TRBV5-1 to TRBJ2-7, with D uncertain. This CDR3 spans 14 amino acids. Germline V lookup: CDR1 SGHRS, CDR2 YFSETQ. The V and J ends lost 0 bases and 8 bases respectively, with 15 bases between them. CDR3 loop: CASSLGTGPGQQYF. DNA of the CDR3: TGCGCCAGCAGCTTGGGAACCGGGCCCGGGCAGCAGTACTTC.

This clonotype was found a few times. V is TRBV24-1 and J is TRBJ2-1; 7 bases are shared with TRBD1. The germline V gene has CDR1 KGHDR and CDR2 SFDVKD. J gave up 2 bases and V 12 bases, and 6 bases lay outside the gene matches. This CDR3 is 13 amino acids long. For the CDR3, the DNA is TGTGCCGCCTCCGGGACAGCCTACAATGAGCAGTTCTTC. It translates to CAASGTAYNEQFF.

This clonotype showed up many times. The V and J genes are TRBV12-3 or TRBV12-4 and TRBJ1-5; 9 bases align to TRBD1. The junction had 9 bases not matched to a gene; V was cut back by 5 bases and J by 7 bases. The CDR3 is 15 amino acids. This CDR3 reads CASSHTGGNGQPQHF. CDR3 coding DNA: TGTGCCAGCAGTCATACAGGGGGCAACGGACAGCCCCAGCATTTT.

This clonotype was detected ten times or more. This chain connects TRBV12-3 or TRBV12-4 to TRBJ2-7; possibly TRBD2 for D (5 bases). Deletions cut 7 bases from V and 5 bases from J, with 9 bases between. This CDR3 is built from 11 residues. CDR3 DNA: TGTGCCAGCACGCGAGGGAACGAGCAGTACTTC. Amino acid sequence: CASTRGNEQYF.

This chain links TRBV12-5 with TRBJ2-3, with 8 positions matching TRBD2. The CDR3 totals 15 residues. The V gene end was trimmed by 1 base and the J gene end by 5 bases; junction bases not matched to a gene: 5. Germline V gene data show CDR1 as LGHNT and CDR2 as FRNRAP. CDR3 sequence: CASGLGSGSGDTQYF. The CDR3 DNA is TGTGCTAGTGGTTTGGGCAGCGGGAGTGGAGATACGCAGTATTTT.

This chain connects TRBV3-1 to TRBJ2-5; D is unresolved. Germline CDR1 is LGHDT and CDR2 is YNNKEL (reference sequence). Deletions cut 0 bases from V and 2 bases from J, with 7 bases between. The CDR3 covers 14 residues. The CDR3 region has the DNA TGTGCCAGCAGCCAAGAGGAAGCGCAAGAGACCCAGTACTTC. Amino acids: CASSQEEAQETQYF.